What follows are 17 T cell receptor beta chains derived from one specimen sequenced in a study of graft-versus-host responses after intestinal transplantation. Clones were sequenced by immunoSEQ multiplex PCR, and TCRdb holds only the in-frame ones, with some missing. The table includes 60,000 to 65,000 clones, 85% to 95% detected once. Their antigen targets remain unknown. The material was unstimulated CD8+ T cells sorted from spleen or lymph node cells, obtained before transplant. The receptors stem from a human donor who was the organ donor for an intestinal transplant.

CDR3 loop: CASISFGTGGRYEQFF. The CDR3 nucleotides read TGTGCCAGTATCTCATTCGGGACAGGGGGCAGGTATGAGCAGTTCTTC. The chain links TRBV27 to TRBJ2-1; 12 bases agree with TRBD1. The CDR3 is made up of 16 amino acids. Germline CDR1 is MNHEY and CDR2 is SMNVEV (reference sequence). V shed 9 bases and J 8 bases; nucleotides not matched to a gene: 14.

This clone was picked up one time. The junction does not match germline at one end; this may be a read error. This chain uses TRBV7-9 with TRBJ2-1; 11 nucleotides agree with TRBD2. Germline lookup yields CDR1 SEHNR and CDR2 FQNEAQ (reference sequence). CDR3 length equals 13 residues. CDR3 in amino acids: CASSLAGGDEQFF. The CDR3 nucleotides read TGTGCCAGCAGTTTAGCGGGAGGGGATGAGCAGTTCTTC.

This chain joins TRBV29-1 and TRBJ2-3; 8 nucleotides match TRBD2. CDR1 and CDR2 from the germline V gene are SQVTM and ANQGSEA. CDR3 length: 16 residues. J gave up 1 base and V 1 base, and 7 bases lay outside the gene matches. CDR3 region: CSVEVFREGGTDTQYF. The CDR3 region has the DNA TGCAGCGTTGAAGTTTTTCGGGAGGGGGGCACAGATACGCAGTATTTT.

The genes are TRBV23-1 and TRBJ1-1; D is ambiguous. TRBV23-1 is an open reading frame, and its role is uncertain. Trimming removed 1 base from V and 5 bases from J, with 8 bases in between. CDR3 length: 13 residues. The CDR3 sequence is CASSQYGWTEAFF. The CDR3 region has the DNA TGCGCCAGCAGTCAATACGGGTGGACTGAAGCTTTCTTT.

The J gene is TRBJ2-3, the V gene TRBV6-5; TRBD2 agrees at 8 bases. The CDR3 is made up of 12 amino acids. The germline V gene encodes CDR1 MNHEY and CDR2 SVGAGI. The V segment lost 5 bases and the J segment 5 bases; nucleotides outside the gene matches: 0. The CDR3 region has the DNA TGTGCCAGCAGTAGCGGGAGAGATACGCAGTATTTT. Its translation: CASSSGRDTQYF.

The chain's CDR3 is CASSYSIQVNTEAFF. The CDR3 DNA follows: TGTGCCAGCAGTTACTCGATCCAGGTGAACACTGAAGCTTTCTTT. The chain has TRBV6-5 and TRBJ1-1; D remains ambiguous. Germline CDR1 MNHEY, CDR2 SVGAGI. The CDR3 covers 15 residues. V lost 0 bases, J lost 0 bases, and 8 bases lay in between.

The rearrangement uses TRBV30 and TRBJ2-2, with 10 bases fitting TRBD1. The CDR3 is made up of 14 amino acids. Germline CDR1 and CDR2: GTSNPN and SVGIG (reference sequence). Germline trimming cut 5 bases from V and 6 bases from J; bases unmatched to any gene: 6. CDR3 DNA sequence: TGTGCCTGGGAAGGGACAGGGGAGTCCGGGGAGCTGTTTTTT. Translating gives CAWEGTGESGELFF.

On this clone: This sample also contains other DNA sequences that code for the same CDR3. V gene TRBV5-6 combines with J gene TRBJ2-2; D is unresolved. The CDR3 is made up of 16 amino acids. Germline lookup yields CDR1 SGHDT and CDR2 YYEEEE. Trimming cost V 4 bases and J 6 bases, with 19 bases left between them. The CDR3 region is CASSPEGHLGAGELFF. The CDR3 region has the DNA TGTGCCAGCAGCCCCGAAGGCCACTTGGGCGCCGGGGAGCTGTTTTTT.

The CDR3 DNA reads as TGTGCCAGCAGTTTAACGGGTAGCTCCTACGAGCAGTACTTC. It yields the protein CASSLTGSSYEQYF. The chain carries TRBV28 and TRBJ2-7; D remains unclear. V gave up 2 bases and J gave up 0 bases, with 8 bases separating them. Germline V gene data show CDR1 as MDHEN and CDR2 as SYDVKM. The CDR3 loop spans 14 amino acids.

The gene calls are TRBV29-1 and TRBJ2-6; the match to TRBD1 covers 8 bases. Trimming at V came to 7 bases and at J to 3 bases, leaving 11 bases not matched to a gene. Germline V lookup: CDR1 SQVTM, CDR2 ANQGSEA. The CDR3 totals 16 residues. The CDR3 spells CSAWGPGGDGANVLTF. CDR3 DNA: TGCAGCGCTTGGGGTCCAGGGGGCGATGGGGCCAACGTCCTGACTTTC.

V gene TRBV27 combines with J gene TRBJ2-1; 9 bases align to TRBD2. Germline V gives CDR1 MNHEY, CDR2 SMNVEV (reference sequence). The CDR3 spans 14 residues. V dropped 5 bases and J dropped 2; count of bases not matched to a gene: 1. The CDR3 region has the DNA TGTGCCAGCAGTGTAGCGGGAGCCTACAATGAGCAGTTCTTC. This encodes CASSVAGAYNEQFF.

This clone was found once. The chain joins TRBV7-9 to TRBJ1-1; D unresolved. Trimming took 1 base from V and 0 from J, leaving 15 bases between them. The germline CDR1 and CDR2 sequences are SEHNR and FQNEAQ (reference sequence). This CDR3 region has 17 residues. The CDR3 DNA reads as TGTGCCAGCAGCTTAGATGTATCGATCCTAATGAACACTGAAGCTTTCTTT. Residues: CASSLDVSILMNTEAFF.

This chain links TRBV4-2 with TRBJ2-7; possibly TRBD2 for D (7 bases). Germline V gene lookup returns CDR1 LGHNA and CDR2 YNFKEQ. The CDR3 runs to 15 residues. Trimming removed 0 bases at V and 6 bases at J, with 15 bases between. In DNA, the CDR3 is TGTGCCAGCAGCCAAGAGGGGGCGGGAGTATCCGAGCAGTACTTC. Translating gives CASSQEGAGVSEQYF.

The genes are TRBV27 and TRBJ2-7; a possible D gene is TRBD1 (5 bases). Trimming took off 6 bases at V and 4 bases at J, with 16 bases between the two ends. The germline V gene has CDR1 MNHEY and CDR2 SMNVEV (reference sequence). The CDR3 covers 14 residues. The CDR3 DNA reads as TGTGCCAGCAGGATACAGGAAAAGAGTTACGAGCAGTACTTC. It codes for CASRIQEKSYEQYF.

The V gene is TRBV28, the J gene TRBJ2-2; no clear D gene. V was pared by 4 bases and J by 2 bases, with 11 bases between. The germline V gene has CDR1 MDHEN and CDR2 SYDVKM. CDR3 length equals 15 residues. The CDR3 DNA sequence: TGTGCCAGCAGTTCCGCCCAGGAAAACACCGGGGAGCTGTTTTTT. Translating gives CASSSAQENTGELFF.

The chain combines TRBV19 with TRBJ2-5; 14 nucleotides match TRBD2. The CDR3 extends over 16 amino acids. V trimming: 5 bases; J trimming: 5 bases; junction bases outside the gene matches: 7. In germline, CDR1 is LNHDA, CDR2 SQIVND (reference sequence). CDR3 nucleotide sequence: TGTGCCAGTAGTCACGGGACTAGCGGGAGTAGGGAGACCCAGTACTTC. This gives the protein CASSHGTSGSRETQYF.

This clone was seen only once. This chain uses TRBV9 with TRBJ2-7; 9 nucleotides match TRBD1. This CDR3 is built from 14 residues. The V segment lost 0 bases and the J segment 9 bases; nucleotides outside the gene matches: 7. Germline V gene lookup returns CDR1 SGDLS and CDR2 YYNGEE. CDR3 sequence reads: CASSVDGTGITQYF. The CDR3 DNA reads as TGTGCCAGCAGCGTAGATGGGACAGGGATTACGCAGTACTTC.